The 16 T cell receptor beta chains below come from one sample, sequenced in a study of control samples from healthy donors and cancer patients. Method: immunoSEQ multiplex PCR; TCRdb's copy keeps in-frame clones and lacks some. The table lists more than 95,000 clones, over 90% of them singletons. The specimen was blood. The receptors were sampled from a man younger than 45 in good health.

The J gene is TRBJ1-1, the V gene TRBV3-1 (or the pseudogene TRBV3-2); D is uncertain. Trimming stripped 6 bases from V and 4 bases from J, with 18 bases between. Germline V CDR1 and CDR2: LGHDT, YNNKEL (reference sequence). The CDR3 length is 15 residues. The CDR3 is CASSPLGGRGTEAFF. CDR3 nucleotides: TGTGCCAGCAGTCCCCTCGGAGGGCGCGGCACTGAAGCTTTCTTT.

This sequence joins TRBV29-1 and TRBJ2-2; D is ambiguous. V was trimmed by 3 bases and J by 0 bases, leaving 5 bases between them. Germline lookup yields CDR1 SQVTM and CDR2 ANQGSEA. CDR3 length equals 13 residues. CDR3: CSVEGPNTGELFF. The CDR3 DNA reads as TGCAGCGTTGAGGGTCCGAACACCGGGGAGCTGTTTTTT.

This chain links TRBV30 with TRBJ1-1, with 7 positions matching TRBD1. Looked up from germline, CDR1 is GTSNPN and CDR2 is SVGIG (reference sequence). Trimming cost V 8 bases and J 3 bases; bases outside gene matches: 6. This CDR3 has 12 amino acids. The chain's CDR3 is CAGGQAYTEAFF. The CDR3 coding sequence is TGTGCCGGTGGACAGGCCTACACTGAAGCTTTCTTT. Using reference TRBV30 and TRBJ1-1 for the parts outside the CDR3, the full variable domain is SQTIHQWPATLVQPVGSPLSLECTVEGTSNPNLYWYRQAAGRGLQLLFYSVGIGQISSEVPQNLSASRPQDRQFILSSKKLLLSDSGFYLCAGGQAYTEAFFGQGTRLTVV.

The chain joins TRBV11-2 to TRBJ1-2, with unresolved D. The ends were cut back, 3 bases at V and 4 bases at J, with 9 bases in the middle. Germline V gene data show CDR1 as SGHAT and CDR2 as FQNNGV. CDR3 length: 13 residues. CDR3 bases: TGTGCCAGCAGCTTCGGCAGCCTCTATGGCTACACCTTC. This sequence encodes CASSFGSLYGYTF.

This chain links TRBV7-9 with TRBJ2-3; no clear D. The V and J ends lost 1 base and 0 bases respectively, with 8 bases between them. Germline CDR1 is SEHNR and CDR2 is FQNEAQ (reference sequence). CDR3 length: 15 amino acids. CDR3 in DNA: TGTGCCAGCAGCTTAGGTCCCGGTAGCACAGATACGCAGTATTTT. Protein product: CASSLGPGSTDTQYF.

This clone came up once. The chain carries TRBV19 and TRBJ2-1; D unresolved. CDR1 and CDR2 (germline): LNHDA, SQIVND (reference sequence). The length of the CDR3 is 15 residues. V gave up 3 bases and J gave up 8 bases, with 17 bases separating them. In DNA form, the CDR3 reads TGTGCCAGTAGTATCCGGGCTGTCCTCCCGGATGAGCAGTTCTTC. This codes for CASSIRAVLPDEQFF.

This chain connects TRBV24-1 to TRBJ1-5, with 9 bases aligning to TRBD1. In germline, CDR1 is KGHDR, CDR2 SFDVKD. V gave up 3 bases and J gave up 7 bases; unmatched junction bases: 6. This CDR3 spans 15 amino acids. As DNA, the CDR3 is TGTGCCACCAGTGATGGCGACAGGGGGGGACAGCCCCAGCATTTT. Protein product: CATSDGDRGGQPQHF.

The chain combines TRBV7-3 with TRBJ1-1, with 7 bases lining up with TRBD1. Per the germline V gene, CDR1 is SGHTA and CDR2 is FQGTGA. CDR3 size: 15 residues. The ends lost 4 bases at V and 3 bases at J; junction bases unmatched: 8. The CDR3 here is CASSSFSTGDTEAFF. The CDR3 DNA reads as TGTGCCAGCAGCTCATTCTCAACAGGGGACACTGAAGCTTTCTTT.

V is TRBV27 and J is TRBJ2-7; D unclear. V shed 6 bases and J shed 0 bases, with 24 bases lying between them. Germline CDR1 MNHEY, CDR2 SMNVEV (reference sequence). CDR3 size: 18 residues. DNA for the CDR3: TGTGCCAGCAGCCGACCAAGGCTTACAGTTTCTAGCTCCTACGAGCAGTACGTC. Amino acids: CASSRPRLTVSSSYEQYV.

This sequence joins TRBV7-9 and TRBJ1-2; D is perhaps TRBD1 (5 bases). Germline-derived CDR1 and CDR2 are SEHNR and FQNEAQ (reference sequence). The V gene lost 5 bases and the J gene lost 8 bases, with 24 bases spanning the gap. CDR3 length: 16 amino acids. CDR3 amino acids: CASSPGLGVDYLGYTF. The CDR3 nucleotides are TGTGCCAGCAGCCCTGGGCTGGGGGTTGACTATCTAGGCTACACCTTC.

The rearrangement joins TRBV11-3 to TRBJ1-1, with TRBD1 identical over 10 bases. Germline CDR1 is SGHNT and CDR2 is YENEEA. This CDR3 contains 13 residues. Germline trimming cut 5 bases from V and 6 bases from J; bases unmatched to any gene: 3. The CDR3 here is CASSRDRGAEAFF. The CDR3 DNA reads as TGTGCCAGCAGCCGGGACAGGGGAGCTGAAGCTTTCTTT.

The genes are TRBV11-2 and TRBJ2-1, with TRBD2 matching 14 bases. The CDR3 runs 15 residues. CDR1 and CDR2 (germline): SGHAT, FQNNGV. V lost 4 bases and J lost 6; bases outside the gene matches: 2. CDR3 in DNA: TGTGCCAGCAGCTCCGGGACTAGCGGGGGCAATGAGCAGTTCTTC. This codes for CASSSGTSGGNEQFF.

The chain has TRBV4-2 and TRBJ2-3; D gene unclear. This CDR3 has 15 amino acids. V lost 6 bases and J 2 bases, leaving 15 bases between the germline ends. Germline CDR1 LGHNA, CDR2 YNFKEQ. The CDR3, as DNA: TGTGCCAGCAGATCCGGGCCTACTTTCACAGATACGCAGTATTTT. Translation: CASRSGPTFTDTQYF.

The genes are TRBV18 and TRBJ1-6, with TRBD1 as a possible D gene (5 bases). The CDR3 is 15 residues long. Trimming pared 1 base from V and 7 bases from J, leaving 11 bases between. Germline V gene lookup returns CDR1 KGHSH and CDR2 LQKENI. The CDR3 DNA sequence: TGTGCCAGCTCACCACTGGGGGGGTACAATTCACCCCTCCACTTT. Translated, it gives CASSPLGGYNSPLHF.

In DNA, the CDR3 is TGTGCCAGCACCGAGGGAAGGGTAGGAAATCAGCCCCAGCATTTT. As protein: CASTEGRVGNQPQHF. V usage is TRBV2 and J usage is TRBJ1-5; D unclear. CDR1 is SNHLY and CDR2 is FYNNEI in the germline V gene. Trimming stripped 7 bases from V and 4 bases from J, with 17 bases between. The CDR3 contains 15 residues.

This clone has a single count. This rearrangement joins TRBV19 to TRBJ1-5; no reliable D call. Looked up from germline, CDR1 is LNHDA and CDR2 is SQIVND (reference sequence). Trimming removed 9 bases at V and 1 base at J, with 16 bases between. This CDR3 region has 15 residues. The CDR3 DNA is TGTGCCAGCAACGGGGAAGGTCCCAGCAATCAGCCCCAGCATTTT. The encoded protein is CASNGEGPSNQPQHF.